These 3 T cell receptor beta chains originate from one sample sequenced in a study of human T cells and chemical hapten exposure. Unfractionated whole blood was the source from which total RNA was extracted. TCRdb re-analysed the 5' RACE reads in MiXCR, keeping a single row per CDR3 protein. The sample lists more than 60,000 distinct CDR3 sequences, approximately 15% occurring once. These receptors all stem from a female donor in good health.

In this sample, this clonotype turned up a few times. This sequence joins TRBV28 and TRBJ1-2; D is perhaps TRBD1 (6 bases). Trimming took off 7 bases at V and 4 bases at J, with 16 bases between the two ends. This CDR3 contains 14 residues. CDR1 MDHEN and CDR2 SYDVKM come from the germline V gene. Here the CDR3 reads CASTLRGELYGYTF. DNA of the CDR3: TGTGCCAGCACCCTTAGGGGGGAGCTCTATGGCTACACCTTC.

V usage is TRBV20-1 and J usage is TRBJ1-1; TRBD1 matches 11 bases. Germline values: CDR1 DFQATT, CDR2 SNEGSKA (reference sequence). Trimming at V came to 4 bases and at J to 4 bases, leaving 11 bases not matched to a gene. The CDR3 has 16 residues. This chain's CDR3 is CSATGTGGGGGTEAFF. CDR3 in DNA: TGCAGTGCTACTGGGACAGGGGGTGGGGGAGGCACTGAAGCTTTCTTT.

In this sample, this clonotype turned up a few times. CDR3 sequence: CATSRVAGDNSPLHF. The DNA for the CDR3 is TGTGCCACCAGCAGAGTTGCAGGGGATAATTCACCCCTCCACTTT. This rearrangement joins TRBV15 to TRBJ1-6, with D possibly TRBD1 on 6 matching bases. There are 15 residues in the CDR3. Trimming took 1 base from V and 5 from J, leaving 9 bases between them. In germline, CDR1 is LNHNV, CDR2 YYDKDF (reference sequence).